Listed below are T cell receptor beta chains from one sample, sequenced in a study of CD8+CD57+ T cells in acquired aplastic anemia. Via MiXCR, TCRdb re-called the reads, giving one row per CDR3 protein. The sample yields about 48,000 distinct CDR3 sequences, around 73% seen once. Input material: sorted CD4+, CD8+, or CD8+CD57+ T cells (not recorded which) from PBMCs. These receptors originate from a human donor in good health, serving as a control. The CDR3 runs from the conserved cysteine through the conserved F or W. Fields, in order: D gene, J gene, V gene, clone size, CDR3 DNA, CDR3 protein. The D gene is left open where the match is weak. The size of a clone is reported for some rows only, either as once, few or many, or as a class for expanded clones.

>NA|TRBJ2-7|TRBV6-1|many
TGTGCCAGCAGTGTTGCCGGGACGGAGGCCTACGAGCAGTACTTC
CASSVAGTEAYEQYF
>NA|TRBJ1-2|TRBV7-2|NA
TGTGCCAGCAGCACCGAGGGGGGCTACACCTTC
CASSTEGGYTF
>TRBD2|TRBJ2-1|TRBV19|NA
TGTGCCAGCGGGGGACTAGCGGGAATCAATGAGCAGTTCTTC
CASGGLAGINEQFF
>TRBD1|TRBJ2-7|TRBV19|NA
TGTGCCAGTAGTATAGGGACAGGGAGCTCCTACGAGCAGTACTTC
CASSIGTGSSYEQYF
>NA|TRBJ2-2|TRBV19|NA
TGTGCCAGTAGTATCGGGGAGCTGTTTTTT
CASSIGELFF
>NA|TRBJ2-2|TRBV20-1|NA
TGCAGTGCCCGACGGACAGTAAACACCGGGGAACTGTTTTTT
CSARRTVNTGELFF
>TRBD1|TRBJ1-2|TRBV19|NA
TGTGCCAGTAGTCCCGGGACAGCCAACTATGGCTACACCTTC
CASSPGTANYGYTF
>NA|TRBJ2-1|TRBV5-6|many
TGTGCCAGCAGCCAGGGACTGGGCAATGAGCAGTTCTTC
CASSQGLGNEQFF
>NA|TRBJ2-7|TRBV15|NA
TGTGCCACCAGCGGACAAGGGACGAGCTACGAGCAGTACTTC
CATSGQGTSYEQYF
>NA|TRBJ1-5|TRBV6-1|NA
TGTGCCAGCGGAATCTATAGCAATCAGCCCCAGCATTTT
CASGIYSNQPQHF
>TRBD1|TRBJ2-7|TRBV7-3|few
TGTGCCAGCAGCCCCACGGGACAGGGGGACGAGCAGTACTTC
CASSPTGQGDEQYF
>TRBD1|TRBJ1-1|TRBV19|NA
TGTGCCAGTAGTGCGGGACAGGGTGTAAACACTGAAGCTTTCTTT
CASSAGQGVNTEAFF
>NA|TRBJ1-6|TRBV15|NA
TGTGCCACCAGCAGGGCAAGTTTCGATTCACCCCTCCACTTT
CATSRASFDSPLHF
>TRBD1|TRBJ2-1|TRBV29-1|NA
TGCAGCGTGGTGGACAGGCCGAACAATGAGCAGTTCTTC
CSVVDRPNNEQFF
>NA|TRBJ2-3|TRBV10-2|few
TGCGCCAGCAGGGGCCCCTACAATGAGCAGTATTTT
CASRGPYNEQYF
>NA|TRBJ1-3|TRBV7-2|NA
TGTGCCAGCACGAGCAGAGACTCTGGAAACACCATATATTTT
CASTSRDSGNTIYF
>NA|TRBJ2-1|TRBV4-2|NA
TGTGCCAGCAGCCCCCGCAGTAACCCGACCAACAATGAGCAGTTCTTC
CASSPRSNPTNNEQFF
>TRBD1|TRBJ2-7|TRBV19|NA
TGTGCCAGTAGATTAGGGACAGGGGCCTACGAGCAGTACTTC
CASRLGTGAYEQYF
>NA|TRBJ1-5|TRBV10-3|NA
TGTGCCATCAGTGCCTCGGTCTATAGCAATCAGCCCCAGCATTTT
CAISASVYSNQPQHF
>TRBD1|TRBJ1-1|TRBV20-1|NA
TGCAGCTATAAAAGGACAGGGGGCATGGAGACTGAAGCTTTCTTT
CSYKRTGGMETEAFF
>NA|TRBJ1-2|TRBV2|few
TGTGCCAGCAGTGAAGCAGGGAGGGGCAAAGGCTACACCTTC
CASSEAGRGKGYTF
>NA|TRBJ1-4|TRBV15|NA
TGTGCCACCAGCAAAGAGGGGCGGCGTGAAAAACTGTTTTTT
CATSKEGRREKLFF
>TRBD1|TRBJ1-6|TRBV2|NA
TGTGCCAGCAGTGAATACAGGGGGAATTCACCCCTCCACTTT
CASSEYRGNSPLHF
>NA|TRBJ2-3|TRBV10-2|NA
TGCGCCAGCAGTGAGAGCGATACGCAGTATTTT
CASSESDTQYF
>TRBD1|TRBJ1-2|TRBV6-2/TRBV6-3|NA
TGTGCCAGCAGTTACCCGCTGACAGGGTTCTATGGCTACACCTTC
CASSYPLTGFYGYTF
>TRBD1|TRBJ2-1|TRBV19|NA
TGTGCCAGTAGTATACGGGACAGGGGCCATGAGCAGTTCTTC
CASSIRDRGHEQFF
>NA|TRBJ1-2|TRBV7-2|few
TGTGCCAGCAGCTTAGGGACAAACTATGGCTACACCTTC
CASSLGTNYGYTF
>TRBD1|TRBJ1-2|TRBV10-2|NA
TGCGCCAGCAGTGAAGACAGGGTAGGCGGAGGCTACACCTTC
CASSEDRVGGGYTF
>TRBD1|TRBJ2-7|TRBV15|NA
TGTGCCACCAGCAGACAGGGGGCCCTTCGGAACGAGCAGTACTTC
CATSRQGALRNEQYF
>NA|TRBJ1-4|TRBV6-1|large
TGTGCCAGCAGAGGGTGGCAGGGTAATGAAAAACTGTTTTTT
CASRGWQGNEKLFF
>TRBD1|TRBJ2-2|TRBV5-5|NA
TGTGCCAGCAGCTTGGCCGGACAGGGAAACACCGGGGAGCTGTTTTTT
CASSLAGQGNTGELFF
>TRBD2|TRBJ2-1|TRBV19|NA
TGTGCCAGTAGTATGACTAGCGGGAATGAGCAGTTCTTC
CASSMTSGNEQFF
>NA|TRBJ2-1|TRBV10-2|NA
TGCGCCAGCAGTGAGTGGGGTGAGCAGTTCTTC
CASSEWGEQFF
>NA|TRBJ1-6|TRBV15|NA
TGTGCCACCAGCAGAGATGCAGGGCCAAATGGTTCACCCCTCCACTTT
CATSRDAGPNGSPLHF
>TRBD1|TRBJ1-1|TRBV2|NA
TGTGCCAGCACGGATGGACAGGGCGGGACTGAAGCTTTCTTT
CASTDGQGGTEAFF
>TRBD1|TRBJ1-6|TRBV2|few
TGTGCCATCAGGGAGGACAGGGGGCCAAATTCACCCCTCCACTTT
CAIREDRGPNSPLHF
>TRBD1|TRBJ1-2|TRBV7-2|NA
TGTGCCAGCAGCTTAGGCGACAGGGCCCTATATGGCTACACCTTC
CASSLGDRALYGYTF
>NA|TRBJ2-5|TRBV24-1|NA
TGTGCCACCAGTGATATAGGCATGAAGGGGGAGACCCAGTACTTC
CATSDIGMKGETQYF
>NA|TRBJ1-4|TRBV7-6|few
TGTGCCAGCAGCTTAGGGGGTGGGGGCTTCGGTGAAAAACTGTTTTTT
CASSLGGGGFGEKLFF
>TRBD2|TRBJ2-7|TRBV29-1|NA
TGCAGCGCCGGGAGGGGACTCGGCTACGAGCAGTACTTC
CSAGRGLGYEQYF
>NA|TRBJ2-3|TRBV29-1|NA
TGCAGCGTTGAGTATCAGACCACAGATACGCAGTATTTT
CSVEYQTTDTQYF
>TRBD1|TRBJ2-1|TRBV2|NA
TGTGCCAGCAGTGAGACAGGGACGAACAATGAGCAGTTCTTC
CASSETGTNNEQFF
>NA|TRBJ1-1|TRBV20-1|NA
TGCAGTGCTAGGCGGGTCCTCGGGTCCAACACTGAAGCTTTCTTT
CSARRVLGSNTEAFF
>NA|TRBJ2-1|TRBV7-7|NA
TGTGCTAGCAGCTTAAATAGAGCGAATGAGCAGTTCTTC
CASSLNRANEQFF
>NA|TRBJ1-5|TRBV29-1|NA
TGCAGCGTTGAAGTCGCGGGGGCTGGCAATCAGCCCCAGCATTTT
CSVEVAGAGNQPQHF
>NA|TRBJ1-6|TRBV9|NA
TGTGCCAGCAGCGTTGAAAGGAGTTCACCCCTCCACTTT
CASSVERSSPLHF
>TRBD2|TRBJ2-1|TRBV10-3|NA
TGTGCCACCAGTGATGGGACTAGCGGGAGGACCTACAATGAGCAGTTCTTC
CATSDGTSGRTYNEQFF
>TRBD2|TRBJ2-3|TRBV10-3|NA
TGTGCCATCAGTGATAGCGGGGGGGCATGGGATACGCAGTATTTT
CAISDSGGAWDTQYF